Listed here are 32 T cell receptor beta chains from one sample, sequenced in a study of patients and donors after allogeneic stem cell transplantation. One entry per CDR3 protein results from TCRdb running MiXCR on the RT-PCR reads. The table lists roughly 150,000 distinct CDR3 sequences, more than 20% of them singletons. The source material was blood, either unsorted or a sorted T cell fraction (not recorded which). These receptors all come from a human donor who was either an allogeneic HSCT recipient or a stem cell or donor lymphocyte infusion donor (not recorded which). It is not recorded whose cells these are; they may come from a transplant donor.

Many counts were recorded for this clonotype. The genes are TRBV12-3 or TRBV12-4 and TRBJ1-1; no firm D call. This CDR3 is built from 14 residues. The ends were cut back, 8 bases at V and 2 bases at J, with 15 bases in the middle. CDR3 in amino acids: CASALSTVNTEAFF. The DNA of the CDR3 is TGTGCCAGCGCCCTATCAACAGTTAACACTGAAGCTTTCTTT.

V gene TRBV4-1 combines with J gene TRBJ2-2; TRBD1 aligns across 9 bases. Losses at the gene ends were 4 bases for V and 5 bases for J; bases not matched to a gene: 5. The CDR3 is made up of 15 amino acids. CDR1 is MGHRA and CDR2 is YSYEKL in the germline V gene. CDR3 amino acids: CASSLGTGQTGELFF. The DNA for the CDR3 is TGCGCCAGCAGCCTGGGGACAGGGCAAACCGGGGAGCTGTTTTTT.

The gene calls are TRBV20-1 and TRBJ2-3; D is uncertain. The germline gives CDR1 DFQATT, CDR2 SNEGSKA (reference sequence). V was clipped by 0 bases and J by 6 bases, with 13 bases between them. This CDR3 contains 14 residues. Here the CDR3 reads CSARDLPAWDTQYF. In DNA, the CDR3 is TGCAGTGCTAGAGATCTTCCGGCCTGGGATACGCAGTATTTT.

This clonotype has more than one count but fewer than ten. V usage is TRBV12-3 or TRBV12-4 and J usage is TRBJ1-5, with D perhaps TRBD1 (6 bases). V was clipped by 3 bases and J by 6 bases, with 9 bases between them. The CDR3 runs to 13 residues. CDR3 in DNA: TGTGCCAGCAGTTTGGGGGGGCGTCAGCCCCAGCATTTT. It translates to CASSLGGRQPQHF.

In this sample, this clonotype turned up a few times. CDR3 sequence (DNA): TGTGCCAGCAGTGAGTCCGGGACAGGGCACGGCTACACCTTC. Its translation: CASSESGTGHGYTF. This chain joins TRBV12-3 or TRBV12-4 and TRBJ1-2; 9 positions match TRBD1. The CDR3 is 14 residues long. V shed 5 bases, J shed 8 bases, and the junction held 9 bases outside the gene matches.

The rearrangement links TRBV28 to TRBJ1-6; D is possibly TRBD1 (6 bases). The germline CDR1 and CDR2 sequences are MDHEN and SYDVKM. Trimming took off 8 bases at V and 4 bases at J, with 15 bases between the two ends. The length of the CDR3 is 15 residues. CDR3 protein: CASRKGEIYNSPLHF. CDR3 nucleotide sequence: TGTGCCAGCCGAAAGGGGGAGATATATAATTCACCCCTCCACTTT. The complete variable domain, with remaining parts taken from reference TRBV28 and TRBJ1-6, reads DVKVTQSSRYLVKRTGEKVFLECVQDMDHENMFWYRQDPGLGLRLIYFSYDVKMKEKGDIPEGYSVSREKKERFSLILESASTNQTSMYLCASRKGEIYNSPLHFGNGTRLTVT.

A few counts support this clonotype. CDR3 nucleotides: TGCAGTGCTAGGGTTACCGGGACAGGGTATGGCGAAGCTTTCTTT. Its protein product is CSARVTGTGYGEAFF. The chain uses TRBV20-1 and TRBJ1-1; 9 bases align to TRBD1. The CDR3 loop spans 15 amino acids. The J segment lost 8 bases and the V segment lost 3 bases, leaving 13 bases of the junction unmatched. The V gene's germline CDR1 is DFQATT and CDR2 SNEGSKA (reference sequence).

CDR3 in amino acids: CASSLEGGPHNEQFF. The CDR3 region has the DNA TGCGCCAGCAGCTTGGAAGGGGGCCCTCACAATGAGCAGTTCTTC. The rearrangement links TRBV5-1 to TRBJ2-1, with 7 bases matching TRBD1. The CDR3 extends over 15 amino acids. Germline-derived CDR1 and CDR2 are SGHRS and YFSETQ. V was pared by 0 bases and J by 5 bases, with 5 bases of the junction left unmatched.

CDR3 nucleotide sequence: TGTGCCACCAGCAGAGATTTGGACAGGGAGTACGAGCAGTACTTC. As protein: CATSRDLDREYEQYF. This rearrangement joins TRBV15 to TRBJ2-7, with 8 bases identical to TRBD1. V shed 0 bases and J 4 bases; nucleotides not matched to a gene: 5. Per the germline V gene, CDR1 is LNHNV and CDR2 is YYDKDF (reference sequence). CDR3 length: 15 amino acids.

The chain has TRBV29-1 and TRBJ2-4; D unclear. The CDR3 contains 13 residues. From germline, CDR1 is SQVTM and CDR2 ANQGSEA. V lost 4 bases and J 0 bases, leaving 7 bases between the germline ends. The CDR3 bases are TGCAGCGTTGGTTACCTAGCCAAAAACATTCAGTACTTC. Amino acid sequence: CSVGYLAKNIQYF.

V usage is TRBV20-1 and J usage is TRBJ2-5, with D perhaps matching TRBD1 (6 bases). CDR3 length equals 13 residues. V was cut by 5 bases and J by 3 bases, with 13 bases left in between. The V gene's germline CDR1 is DFQATT and CDR2 SNEGSKA (reference sequence). The DNA for the CDR3 is TGCAGTGCTCAGACCGGGACAAAAGAGACCCAGTACTTC. It encodes CSAQTGTKETQYF.

The CDR3 spells CASSQEWGESSYNSPLHF. For the CDR3, the DNA is TGCGCCAGCAGCCAAGAATGGGGGGAAAGCTCCTATAATTCACCCCTCCACTTT. The V gene is TRBV4-1, the J gene TRBJ1-6, with TRBD1 as a possible D gene (5 bases). The CDR3 loop spans 18 amino acids. Trimming removed 0 bases at V and 0 bases at J, with 12 bases between. From germline, CDR1 is MGHRA and CDR2 YSYEKL.

The genes are TRBV25-1 and TRBJ2-5; 13 nucleotides align to TRBD2. From germline, CDR1 is MGHDK and CDR2 SYGVNS. The length of the CDR3 is 16 residues. V trimming: 4 bases; J trimming: 5 bases; junction bases outside the gene matches: 7. CDR3 region: CASSVGLAGVEETQYF. CDR3 DNA: TGTGCCAGCAGTGTTGGACTAGCGGGAGTTGAGGAGACCCAGTACTTC.

A few counts support this clonotype. This chain connects TRBV15 to TRBJ1-1; D gene unclear. The germline gives CDR1 LNHNV, CDR2 YYDKDF (reference sequence). The CDR3 has 14 amino acids. V lost 3 bases and J lost 4, with 12 bases in between. For the CDR3, the DNA is TGTGCCACCAGCAGGAATTCGGGAATCACTGAAGCTTTCTTT. Translating gives CATSRNSGITEAFF.

V gene TRBV9 combines with J gene TRBJ2-3; TRBD2 matches 8 bases. V was clipped by 5 bases and J by 5 bases; unmatched bases: 10. From germline, CDR1 is SGDLS and CDR2 YYNGEE. The CDR3 sequence is 15 residues long. The CDR3 DNA sequence: TGTGCCAGCAGTTATAGCGGGGAGGGGAAAGATACGCAGTATTTT. Translating gives CASSYSGEGKDTQYF.

This clonotype occurred a few times. V and J are TRBV6-5 and TRBJ2-5; a possible D gene is TRBD2 (6 bases). Germline V CDR1 and CDR2: MNHEY, SVGAGI. The CDR3 is made up of 13 amino acids. Trimming removed 8 bases at V and 5 bases at J, with 15 bases between. For the CDR3, the DNA is TGTGCCAGCGGAAGGAGGGAAGGGGAGACCCAGTACTTC. Protein product: CASGRREGETQYF.

In its sample, this clonotype was seen many times. The chain employs TRBV18 and TRBJ1-6; D is undetermined. The CDR3 spans 15 residues. Looked up from germline, CDR1 is KGHSH and CDR2 is LQKENI. V was shortened by 3 bases and J by 9 bases, with 15 bases between the two germline ends. The CDR3: CASSPTNGLVSPLHF. DNA for the CDR3: TGTGCCAGCTCACCCACCAACGGGCTCGTTTCACCCCTCCACTTT.

This clonotype has ten or more counts. The chain recombines TRBV15 with TRBJ1-1; 9 nucleotides match TRBD1. Germline V CDR1 and CDR2: LNHNV, YYDKDF (reference sequence). This CDR3 is 13 amino acids long. V trimming: 6 bases; J trimming: 5 bases; junction bases outside the gene matches: 4. The CDR3 loop reads CATRGQGRTEAFF. In DNA form, the CDR3 reads TGTGCCACCAGAGGACAGGGGCGGACTGAAGCTTTCTTT.

This clonotype was counted only a few times. The chain employs TRBV5-1 and TRBJ1-2; 12 bases align to TRBD1. The V gene's germline CDR1 is SGHRS and CDR2 YFSETQ. After removal of 5 bases from V and 4 bases from J, the junction contained 9 bases not matched to a gene. CDR3 length equals 16 residues. CDR3 region: CASSYMGQGALYGYTF. DNA of the CDR3: TGCGCCAGCAGTTATATGGGACAGGGGGCTCTCTATGGCTACACCTTC.

This clonotype was counted between two and nine times. V usage is TRBV3-1 and J usage is TRBJ2-3; 10 positions agree with TRBD2. The CDR3 contains 16 residues. CDR1 LGHDT and CDR2 YNNKEL come from the germline V gene (reference sequence). V dropped 0 bases and J dropped 1; count of bases not matched to a gene: 1. CDR3 nucleotide sequence: TGTGCCAGCAGCCAAGAAGGACTAGCGGGCACAGATACGCAGTATTTT. Translation gives CASSQEGLAGTDTQYF.

The chain employs TRBV6-2 or TRBV6-3 and TRBJ1-1; D is unclear. V was cut by 0 bases and J by 3 bases, with 23 bases left in between. Germline loops: CDR1 MNHEY, CDR2 SVGEGT. The CDR3 extends over 19 amino acids. Here the CDR3 reads CASSYSNPSGGGEDTEAFF. The CDR3 DNA is TGTGCCAGCAGTTACTCGAACCCCTCCGGAGGAGGAGAAGACACTGAAGCTTTCTTT.

The chain carries TRBV29-1 and TRBJ2-5; possibly TRBD1 for D (6 bases). Germline CDR1 SQVTM, CDR2 ANQGSEA. The CDR3 has 12 residues. Deletions cut 4 bases from V and 5 bases from J, with 11 bases between. DNA of the CDR3: TGCAGCGTTGCACAGGGTGGGGAGACCCAGTACTTC. Translation gives CSVAQGGETQYF.

This chain connects TRBV20-1 to TRBJ2-3; D is uncertain. Germline CDR1 reads DFQATT; CDR2 reads SNEGSKA (reference sequence). The CDR3 has 13 amino acids. V was clipped by 3 bases and J by 11 bases, with 18 bases between them. CDR3 amino acids: CSASREIKGWQYF. The DNA for the CDR3 is TGCAGTGCTAGTCGAGAAATCAAAGGGTGGCAGTATTTT.

V is TRBV30 and J is TRBJ2-7; either TRBD1 or TRBD2 may supply D (5 bases each). V was pared by 2 bases and J by 2 bases, with 10 bases between. The CDR3 length is 13 residues. Germline CDR1 reads GTSNPN; CDR2 reads SVGIG (reference sequence). In DNA form, the CDR3 reads TGTGCCTGGAGTATACAGGAGGCCTACGAGCAGTACTTC. It encodes CAWSIQEAYEQYF.

This clonotype was observed at least ten times. V gene TRBV20-1 combines with J gene TRBJ1-5; a possible D gene is TRBD1 (5 bases). The CDR3 covers 14 residues. From germline, CDR1 is DFQATT and CDR2 SNEGSKA (reference sequence). Between the trimmed V and J ends, which lost 4 bases and 0 bases, there was a span of 10 bases. CDR3 sequence: CSATGTYSNQPQHF. The CDR3 region has the DNA TGCAGTGCTACGGGGACCTATAGCAATCAGCCCCAGCATTTT.

This clonotype turned up a few times. The chain joins TRBV2 to TRBJ2-1; D is undetermined. The CDR3 is made up of 13 amino acids. V lost 4 bases, J lost 2 bases, and 6 bases lay in between. Germline lookup yields CDR1 SNHLY and CDR2 FYNNEI. DNA of the CDR3: TGTGCCAGCAGTGTCCCGGCCTACAATGAGCAGTTCTTC. Translation gives CASSVPAYNEQFF.

This chain joins TRBV4-2 and TRBJ2-7, with a possible D match to TRBD2 (6 bases). The ends were cut back, 7 bases at V and 3 bases at J, with 13 bases in the middle. The CDR3 is made up of 13 amino acids. The germline CDR1 and CDR2 sequences are LGHNA and YNFKEQ. The CDR3 region has the DNA TGTGCCAGCACAGGAGGGGAGAGCTACGAGCAGTACTTC. As protein: CASTGGESYEQYF.

This clonotype was recorded a few times. The rearrangement uses TRBV20-1 and TRBJ1-2; no definite D call. Trimming shortened V by 1 base and J by 8 bases, and 14 bases separated the two germline ends. The V gene's germline CDR1 is DFQATT and CDR2 SNEGSKA (reference sequence). The CDR3 spans 13 residues. The chain's CDR3 is CSARVRGSGGYTF. The CDR3 DNA follows: TGCAGTGCTAGAGTTCGCGGGTCGGGAGGCTACACCTTC.

The V gene is TRBV15, the J gene TRBJ2-3; the match to TRBD2 covers 9 bases. Per germline, CDR1 LNHNV and CDR2 YYDKDF (reference sequence). V lost 0 bases, J lost 2 bases, and 9 bases stayed unmatched. The CDR3 is 18 residues long. The CDR3 coding sequence is TGTGCCACCAGCAGAGATGGGAATAGCGGGGGCCTCACAGATACGCAGTATTTT. This codes for CATSRDGNSGGLTDTQYF.

The gene calls are TRBV28 and TRBJ2-1; D might be TRBD2 (5 bases). The CDR3 is made up of 13 amino acids. V lost 10 bases and J 4 bases, leaving 14 bases between the germline ends. The germline V gene encodes CDR1 MDHEN and CDR2 SYDVKM. CDR3 residues: CATIGLSYNEQFF. Here the CDR3 DNA reads TGTGCCACCATAGGACTCTCTTACAATGAGCAGTTCTTC.

A note on this clonotype: One end of the junction fails to match germline, which may point to a read error. CDR3 region: CASSEGQGAYNEQFF. The CDR3, as DNA: TGTGCCAGCAGTGAGGGTCAGGGGGCCTATAATGAGCAGTTCTTC. The chain is built from TRBV6-4 and TRBJ2-1; the match to TRBD1 covers 8 bases. The CDR3 length is 15 residues. Looked up from germline, CDR1 is MRHNA and CDR2 is SNTAGT.

This clonotype was seen only a few times. The chain joins TRBV9 to TRBJ1-1, with 11 bases fitting TRBD1. Germline values: CDR1 SGDLS, CDR2 YYNGEE. Trimming removed 4 bases from V and 4 bases from J; junction bases left unmatched: 9. This CDR3 region has 16 residues. The CDR3 coding sequence is TGTGCCAGCAGCCAGTGGACAGGGGGCTTTAGCACTGAAGCTTTCTTT. Protein sequence: CASSQWTGGFSTEAFF. Based on the CDR3 plus reference TRBV9 and TRBJ1-1, the full variable domain is DSGVTQTPKHLITATGQRVTLRCSPRSGDLSVYWYQQSLDQGLQFLIQYYNGEERAKGNILERFSAQQFPDLHSELNLSSLELGDSALYFCASSQWTGGFSTEAFFGQGTRLTVV.